This T cell receptor (beta chain) was recovered during a study of T cells in Graves' hyperthyroidism and ophthalmopathy. Broader study findings: From stable hyperthyroidism, ophthalmopathy was separated by a 13 V-J model. Most thyroid clonotypes expanded above 0.001 were also detected in blood. Onset of ophthalmopathy came a median 6.5 months after the model predicted it.

The investigators amplified TCR beta CDR3 regions from RNA transcripts. Initially, a first-round RT-PCR of the TCR CDR3 employed the HTBI primer set. TCRdb redid the calling of the multiplex PCR reads with MiXCR, one entry per CDR3 protein. The sample shows 45,000 to 60,000 distinct CDR3 sequences, about 49% of them seen only once. This CDR3 contains 17 residues. The ends were cut back, 6 bases at V and 7 bases at J, with 25 bases in the middle. Germline CDR1 and CDR2: SGHVS and FQNEAQ. Uncontrolled infection, other autoimmune disease, pregnancy or lactation excluded patients. About this clonotype itself: Its cognate antigen is unknown.

The chain joins TRBV7-8 to TRBJ1-5; D remains ambiguous. The origin of this receptor is a woman aged 25 to 39 with Graves' ophthalmopathy. Sequencing was done on a sample of blood. Written as DNA, the CDR3 is TGTGCCAGCAGGCCGTTAGCGGGAGTCCTGCGCGAGCAGCCCCAGCATTTT. As protein: CASRPLAGVLREQPQHF.